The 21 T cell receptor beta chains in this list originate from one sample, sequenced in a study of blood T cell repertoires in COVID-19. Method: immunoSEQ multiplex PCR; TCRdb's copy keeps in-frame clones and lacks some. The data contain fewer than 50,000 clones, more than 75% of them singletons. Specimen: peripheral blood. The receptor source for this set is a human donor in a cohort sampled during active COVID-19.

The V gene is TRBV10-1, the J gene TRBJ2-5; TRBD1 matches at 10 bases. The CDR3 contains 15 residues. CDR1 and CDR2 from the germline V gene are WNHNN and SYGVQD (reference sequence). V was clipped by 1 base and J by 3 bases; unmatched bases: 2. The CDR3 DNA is TGCGCCAGCAGTGAGTTGACAGGGGGCGAAGAGACCCAGTACTTC. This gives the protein CASSELTGGEETQYF.

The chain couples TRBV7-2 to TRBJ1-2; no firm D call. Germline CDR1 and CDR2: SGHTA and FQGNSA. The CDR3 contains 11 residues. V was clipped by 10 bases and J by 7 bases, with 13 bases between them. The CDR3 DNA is TGTGCCAACTCAGATGCGGCTGGCTACACCTTC. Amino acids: CANSDAAGYTF.

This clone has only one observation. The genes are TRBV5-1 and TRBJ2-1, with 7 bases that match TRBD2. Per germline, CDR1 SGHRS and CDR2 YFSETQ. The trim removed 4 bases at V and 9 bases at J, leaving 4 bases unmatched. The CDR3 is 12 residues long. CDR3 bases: TGCGCCAGCAGCGGACTAGTTAGTGAGCAGTTCTTC. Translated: CASSGLVSEQFF.

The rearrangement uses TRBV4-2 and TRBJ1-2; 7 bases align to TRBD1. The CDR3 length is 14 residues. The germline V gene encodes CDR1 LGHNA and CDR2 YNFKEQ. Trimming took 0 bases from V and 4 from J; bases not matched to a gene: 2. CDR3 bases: TGTGCCAGCAGCCAAGAGGAGGGGGCCTATGGCTACACCTTC. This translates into CASSQEEGAYGYTF.

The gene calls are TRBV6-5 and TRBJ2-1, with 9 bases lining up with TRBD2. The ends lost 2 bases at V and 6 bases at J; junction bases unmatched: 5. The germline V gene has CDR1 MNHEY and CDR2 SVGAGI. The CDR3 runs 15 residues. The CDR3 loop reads CASSYGLAGSNEQFF. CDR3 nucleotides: TGTGCCAGCAGTTACGGGCTAGCGGGGTCCAATGAGCAGTTCTTC.

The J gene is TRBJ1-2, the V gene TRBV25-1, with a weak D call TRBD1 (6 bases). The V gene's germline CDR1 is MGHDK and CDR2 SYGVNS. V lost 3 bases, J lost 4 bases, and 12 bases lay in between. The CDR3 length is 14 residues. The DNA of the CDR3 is TGTGCCAGCAGTGAGGTAGACAGGCCCTATGGCTACACCTTC. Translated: CASSEVDRPYGYTF.

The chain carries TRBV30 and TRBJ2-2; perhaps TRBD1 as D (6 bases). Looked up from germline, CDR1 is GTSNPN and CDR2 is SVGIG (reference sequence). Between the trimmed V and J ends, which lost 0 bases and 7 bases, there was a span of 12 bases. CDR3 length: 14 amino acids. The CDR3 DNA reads TGTGCCTGGAGTGTATCCAGGGGCGGCGGGGAGCTGTTTTTT. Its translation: CAWSVSRGGGELFF.

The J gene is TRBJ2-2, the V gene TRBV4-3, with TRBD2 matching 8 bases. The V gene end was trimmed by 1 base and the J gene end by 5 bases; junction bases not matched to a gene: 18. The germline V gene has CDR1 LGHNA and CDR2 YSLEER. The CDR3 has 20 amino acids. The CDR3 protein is CASSQVVGGGGFSWTGELFF. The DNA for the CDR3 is TGCGCCAGCAGCCAAGTTGTTGGCGGCGGGGGGTTCTCGTGGACCGGGGAGCTGTTTTTT.

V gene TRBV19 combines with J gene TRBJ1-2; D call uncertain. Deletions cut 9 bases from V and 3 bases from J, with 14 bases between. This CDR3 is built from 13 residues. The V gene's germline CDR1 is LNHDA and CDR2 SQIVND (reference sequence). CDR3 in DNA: TGTGCCAGCAGCTTAGACGGAGACTATGGCTACACCTTC. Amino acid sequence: CASSLDGDYGYTF.

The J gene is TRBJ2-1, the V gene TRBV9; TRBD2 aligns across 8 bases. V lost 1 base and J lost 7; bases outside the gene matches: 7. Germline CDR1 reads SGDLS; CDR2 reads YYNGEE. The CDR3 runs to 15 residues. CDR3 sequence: CASSVFGRVENEQFF. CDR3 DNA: TGTGCCAGCAGCGTATTCGGGAGGGTGGAAAATGAGCAGTTCTTC.

The CDR3 coding sequence is TGTGCCATCAGTGAGTCGTGGGGGCTCGGCACTGAAGCTTTCTTT. This encodes CAISESWGLGTEAFF. This rearrangement joins TRBV10-3 to TRBJ1-1, with D possibly matching TRBD1 (6 bases). CDR3 length: 15 residues. Germline CDR1 is ENHRY and CDR2 is SYGVKD. V lost 0 bases and J 4 bases, leaving 12 bases between the germline ends.

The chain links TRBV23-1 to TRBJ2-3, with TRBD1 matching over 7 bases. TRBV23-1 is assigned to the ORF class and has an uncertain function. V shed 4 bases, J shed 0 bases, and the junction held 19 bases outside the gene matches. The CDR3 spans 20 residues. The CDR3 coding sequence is TGCGCCAGCAGTCTCAAGTCCGGGATCGGGACAGCCTCTAGCACAGATACGCAGTATTTT. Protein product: CASSLKSGIGTASSTDTQYF.

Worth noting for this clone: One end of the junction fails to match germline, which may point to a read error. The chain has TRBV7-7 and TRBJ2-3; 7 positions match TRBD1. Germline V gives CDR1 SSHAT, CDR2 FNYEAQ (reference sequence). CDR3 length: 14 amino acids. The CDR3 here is CASSDGTVTDTQYF. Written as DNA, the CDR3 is TGTGCTAGCAGCGACGGGACAGTCACAGATACGCAGTATTTT.

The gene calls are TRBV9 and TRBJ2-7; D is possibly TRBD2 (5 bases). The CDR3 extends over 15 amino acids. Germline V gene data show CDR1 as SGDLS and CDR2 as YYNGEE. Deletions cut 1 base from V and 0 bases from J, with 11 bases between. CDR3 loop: CASSVRGENSYEQYF. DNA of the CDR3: TGTGCCAGCAGCGTACGGGGAGAAAACTCCTACGAGCAGTACTTC.

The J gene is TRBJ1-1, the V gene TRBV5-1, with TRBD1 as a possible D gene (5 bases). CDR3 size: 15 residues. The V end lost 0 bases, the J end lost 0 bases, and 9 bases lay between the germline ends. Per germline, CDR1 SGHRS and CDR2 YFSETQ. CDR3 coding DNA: TGCGCCAGCAGCTTGGCGCGGGGCATGAACACTGAAGCTTTCTTT. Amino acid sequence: CASSLARGMNTEAFF.

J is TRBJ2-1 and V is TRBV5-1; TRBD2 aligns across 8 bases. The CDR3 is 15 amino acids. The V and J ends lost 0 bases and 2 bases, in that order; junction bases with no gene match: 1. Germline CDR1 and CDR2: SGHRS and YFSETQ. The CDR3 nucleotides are TGCGCCAGCAGCTTGGGCGGGAGGACCTACAATGAGCAGTTCTTC. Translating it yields CASSLGGRTYNEQFF.

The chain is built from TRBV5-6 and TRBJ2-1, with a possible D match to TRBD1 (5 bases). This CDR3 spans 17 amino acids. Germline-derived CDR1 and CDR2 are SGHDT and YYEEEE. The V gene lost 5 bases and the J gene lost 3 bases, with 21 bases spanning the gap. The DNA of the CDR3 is TGTGCCAGCAGTACCTTTGGTGTTGCTACAGGCTACAATGAGCAGTTCTTC. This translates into CASSTFGVATGYNEQFF.

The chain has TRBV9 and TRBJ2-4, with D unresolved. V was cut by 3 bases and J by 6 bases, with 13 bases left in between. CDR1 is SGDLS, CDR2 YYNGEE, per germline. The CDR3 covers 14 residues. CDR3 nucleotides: TGTGCCAGCAGCGGAAATAGACAAGGAAACATTCAGTACTTC. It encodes CASSGNRQGNIQYF.

The CDR3 protein is CASSFAGGSYNSPLHF. DNA of the CDR3: TGTGCCAGCAGTTTCGCAGGGGGGTCCTATAATTCACCCCTCCACTTT. The rearrangement joins TRBV27 to TRBJ1-6; 7 nucleotides align to TRBD1. Per the germline V gene, CDR1 is MNHEY and CDR2 is SMNVEV (reference sequence). The ends lost 3 bases at V and 1 base at J; junction bases unmatched: 3. CDR3 length: 16 amino acids.

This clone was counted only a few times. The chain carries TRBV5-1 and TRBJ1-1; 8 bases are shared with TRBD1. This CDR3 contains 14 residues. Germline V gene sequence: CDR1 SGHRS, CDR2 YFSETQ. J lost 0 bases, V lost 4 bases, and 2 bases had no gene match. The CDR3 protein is CASSQGALNTEAFF. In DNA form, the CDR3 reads TGCGCCAGCAGCCAGGGGGCCTTGAACACTGAAGCTTTCTTT.

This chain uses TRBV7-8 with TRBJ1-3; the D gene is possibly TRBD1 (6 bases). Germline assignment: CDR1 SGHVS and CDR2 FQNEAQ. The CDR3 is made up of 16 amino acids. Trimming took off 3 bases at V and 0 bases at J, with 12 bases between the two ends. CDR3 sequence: CASSFPTGHSGNTIYF. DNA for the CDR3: TGTGCCAGCAGCTTCCCGACAGGACACTCTGGAAACACCATATATTTT.